This T cell receptor (beta chain) was found in a study of blood T cells in healthy people across ages. Primers used in a second PCR of about 7 to 12 cycles were a sample-barcoded 5' primer and a J-beta primer mix. Paired-end reads containing CDR3 totaled no fewer than 2.5 million for each sample. TCRdb re-called the 5' RACE reads through MiXCR, storing one row per CDR3 protein. Among approximately 1,700,000 distinct CDR3 sequences listed, about two fifths were seen once. This clonotype was counted at least ten times. Per the germline V gene, CDR1 is ENHRY and CDR2 is SYGVKD. CDR3 length equals 14 residues. V lost 6 bases to trimming and J lost 5 bases; unmatched junction nucleotides: 8. Healthy Caucasian individuals from Russia aged about 6 to 95 served as donors.

The chain carries TRBV10-3 and TRBJ2-7, with TRBD1 identical over 9 bases. The sequence derives from a human donor in good health. What was sequenced was blood. CDR3 in DNA: TGTGCCATCAGAGCCGGGACAGGGCAGCACGAGCAGTACTTC. It is translated as CAIRAGTGQHEQYF.